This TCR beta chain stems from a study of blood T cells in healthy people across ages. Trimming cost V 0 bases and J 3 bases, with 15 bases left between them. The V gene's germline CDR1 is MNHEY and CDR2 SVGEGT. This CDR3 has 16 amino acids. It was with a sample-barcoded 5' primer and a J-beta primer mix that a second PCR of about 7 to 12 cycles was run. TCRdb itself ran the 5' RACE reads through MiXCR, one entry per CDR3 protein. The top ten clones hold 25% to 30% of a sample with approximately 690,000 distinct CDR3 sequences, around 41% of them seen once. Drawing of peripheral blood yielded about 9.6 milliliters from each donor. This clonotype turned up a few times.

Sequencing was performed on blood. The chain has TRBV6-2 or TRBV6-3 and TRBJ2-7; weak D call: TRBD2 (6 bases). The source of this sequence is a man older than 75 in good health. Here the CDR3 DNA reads TGTGCCAGCAGTTACTCGGGACTCACAGGCCTCTACGAGCAGTACTTC. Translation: CASSYSGLTGLYEQYF.